This TCR beta chain appears in the sequencing data of a study of Graves' ophthalmopathy and Graves' hyperthyroidism. V lost 4 bases and J 3 bases, leaving 21 bases between the germline ends. This CDR3 region has 18 residues. CDR1 is LGHDT, CDR2 YNNKEL, per germline (reference sequence). Using RNA transcripts, the TCR beta CDR3 regions were amplified. HTBI primers were used in a first-round RT-PCR, which preceded a second-round multiplex PCR. MiXCR, run by TCRdb on the multiplex PCR reads, gives a single entry per CDR3 protein. The sample lists under 250,000 distinct CDR3 sequences, around 30% occurring once. There are many counts of this clonotype.

The chain has TRBV3-1 and TRBJ2-2; D is uncertain. The sample comprised peripheral blood. The clonotype comes from a man aged 45-60 years with Graves' ophthalmopathy. The CDR3 DNA reads as TGTGCCAGCAGCCCCGCCCCTTGGAGTAGCCCTTACACCGGGGAGCTGTTTTTT. Its protein product is CASSPAPWSSPYTGELFF.